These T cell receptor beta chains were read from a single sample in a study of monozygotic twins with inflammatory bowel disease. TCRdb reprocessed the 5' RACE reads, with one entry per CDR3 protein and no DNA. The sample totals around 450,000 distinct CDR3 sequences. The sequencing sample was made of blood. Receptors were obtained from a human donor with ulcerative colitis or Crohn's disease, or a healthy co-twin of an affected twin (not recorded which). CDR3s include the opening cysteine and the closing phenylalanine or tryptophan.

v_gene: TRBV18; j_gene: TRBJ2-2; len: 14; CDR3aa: CASSPQTEDGELFF
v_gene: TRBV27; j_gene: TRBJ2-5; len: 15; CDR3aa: CASSPTGSDQETQYF
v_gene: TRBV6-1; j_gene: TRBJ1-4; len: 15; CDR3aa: CASTLSYRGTGKLFF
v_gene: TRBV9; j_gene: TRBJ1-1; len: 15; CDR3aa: CASSPQVLSNTEAFF
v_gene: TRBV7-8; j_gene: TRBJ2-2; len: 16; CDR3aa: CASSSTSGGATGKLFF
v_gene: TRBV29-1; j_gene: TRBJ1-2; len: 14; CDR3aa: CSVEREGAGDGYTF
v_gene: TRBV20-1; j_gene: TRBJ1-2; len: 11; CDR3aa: CSAPPTEGYTF
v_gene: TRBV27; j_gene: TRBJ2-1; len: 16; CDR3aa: CASSFLDSAGHNEQFF
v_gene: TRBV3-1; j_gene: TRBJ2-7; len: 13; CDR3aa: CASSQAPTYELYF
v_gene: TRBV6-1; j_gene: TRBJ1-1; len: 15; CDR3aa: CASTHHAGGNTEAFF
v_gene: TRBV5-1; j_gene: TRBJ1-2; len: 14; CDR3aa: CASSLNPLLYGYTF
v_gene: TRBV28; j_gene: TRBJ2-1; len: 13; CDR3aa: CASRRSGTNEQFF
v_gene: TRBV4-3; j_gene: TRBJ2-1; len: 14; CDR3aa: CASSQEGLGNERFF
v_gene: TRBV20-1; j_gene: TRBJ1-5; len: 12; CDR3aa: CSAMSSAWPQHF
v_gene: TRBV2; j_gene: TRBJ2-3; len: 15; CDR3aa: CASSRRKTSTDTQYF
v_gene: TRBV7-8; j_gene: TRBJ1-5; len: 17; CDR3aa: CASSLAAGGVRNQPQHF
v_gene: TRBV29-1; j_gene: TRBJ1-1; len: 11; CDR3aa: CREIPEGRAFF
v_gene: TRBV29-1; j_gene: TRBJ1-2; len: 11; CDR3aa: CSVDGGFGYTF
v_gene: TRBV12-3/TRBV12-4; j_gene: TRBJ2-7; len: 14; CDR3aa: CASSFGDISYEQYF
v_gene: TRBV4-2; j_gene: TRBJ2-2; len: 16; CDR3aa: CASSPLAGVVTGELFF
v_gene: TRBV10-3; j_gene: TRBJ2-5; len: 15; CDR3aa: CAISDKVGLGETQYF
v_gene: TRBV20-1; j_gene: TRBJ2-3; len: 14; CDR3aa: CSPRKSGSTDTQYF
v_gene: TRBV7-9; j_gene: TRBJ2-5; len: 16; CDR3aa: CASFPNAESYQETQYF
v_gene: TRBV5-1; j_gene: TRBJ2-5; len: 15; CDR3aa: CASSLSGIGWETQYF
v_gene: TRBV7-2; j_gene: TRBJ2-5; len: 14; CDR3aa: CASSTDRGWETQYF
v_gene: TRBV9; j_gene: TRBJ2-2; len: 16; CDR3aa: CASSVGGGLNTGELFF
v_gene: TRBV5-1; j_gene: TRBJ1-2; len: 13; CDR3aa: CASTLGTGYGYTF